This TCR beta chain was sequenced during a study of cytomegalovirus exposure and HLA in healthy donors. Study findings and constraints: The majority of TCR sequences were rare, yet some public TCRs appeared in many donors.

Trimming took 2 bases from V and 5 from J, leaving 15 bases between them. This CDR3 comprises 15 residues. A remark on this clone: The antigen remains undetermined.

Assay used: immunoSEQ multiplex PCR; TCRdb lists only in-frame clones, some missing. The sample records more than 250,000 clones, about nine tenths being singletons. This receptor was taken from a woman aged 18-29 years in good health and CMV-seronegative. The V and J genes are TRBV23-1 and TRBJ1-2; a weak D match, TRBD1 (6 bases). TRBV23-1 counts as an open reading frame of uncertain function. What was sequenced was PBMCs. This CDR3 is CASSQHHRVRYGYTF. The DNA of the CDR3 is TGCGCCAGCAGTCAACACCACAGGGTCCGGTATGGCTACACCTTC.